The next 25 T cell receptor beta chains were all read from a single sample in a study of blood T cell repertoires in COVID-19. The method was immunoSEQ multiplex PCR; TCRdb's version includes in-frame clones alone and lacks a portion of them. The data contain fewer than 300,000 clones, approximately 84% of them seen just once; the ten biggest clones take up about 1.5%. Sequencing was carried out using peripheral blood. These receptors were taken from a human donor with COVID-19, enrolled during active disease. The donor label of this sample is uncertain.

The rearrangement joins TRBV28 to TRBJ2-1, with 12 bases that match TRBD2. V gave up 7 bases and J gave up 4 bases; unmatched junction bases: 14. The CDR3 sequence is 18 residues long. Germline V gene sequence: CDR1 MDHEN, CDR2 SYDVKM. DNA of the CDR3: TGTGCCAGCACTCCCCTGTCGCCCGGGACTAGCGGGTACAATGAGCAGTTCTTC. Translated: CASTPLSPGTSGYNEQFF.

The chain employs TRBV2 and TRBJ2-2; tentatively, D is TRBD2 (5 bases). V lost 4 bases, J lost 6 bases, and 12 bases lay in between. From germline, CDR1 is SNHLY and CDR2 FYNNEI. This CDR3 is built from 14 residues. This CDR3 reads CASSVESRAGELFF. CDR3 sequence (DNA): TGTGCCAGCAGTGTCGAGTCGAGGGCCGGGGAGCTGTTTTTT.

The gene calls are TRBV4-1 and TRBJ2-3; tentatively, D is TRBD2 (6 bases). From germline, CDR1 is MGHRA and CDR2 YSYEKL. Trimming left V 2 bases short and J 7 bases short, with 22 bases between. The CDR3 runs 17 residues. The CDR3: CASSQQRGGIVSHTQYF. DNA of the CDR3: TGCGCCAGCAGCCAACAAAGGGGCGGGATTGTATCACATACGCAGTATTTT.

The gene calls are TRBV5-1 and TRBJ2-2; TRBD2 might be the D (6 bases). The CDR3 totals 17 residues. V shed 4 bases and J shed 4 bases, with 20 bases lying between them. The germline V gene encodes CDR1 SGHRS and CDR2 YFSETQ. DNA of the CDR3: TGCGCCAGCAGCGGGTCCGGAGGAGGGCCATCCACCGGGGAGCTGTTTTTT. Amino acid sequence: CASSGSGGGPSTGELFF.

J is TRBJ2-3 and V is TRBV11-3, with D maybe TRBD2 (5 bases). Germline CDR1 is SGHNT and CDR2 is YENEEA. CDR3 length equals 13 residues. V lost 5 bases to trimming and J lost 2 bases, with 8 bases between them. The CDR3 DNA reads as TGTGCCAGCAGCGAGGACTCCACAGATACGCAGTATTTT. This translates into CASSEDSTDTQYF.

This clone has only one observation. The V and J genes are TRBV2 and TRBJ1-2; TRBD1 is a possible D gene (5 bases). The V and J ends lost 4 bases and 3 bases respectively, with 12 bases between them. Germline CDR1 is SNHLY and CDR2 is FYNNEI. The CDR3 is 14 residues long. The CDR3: CASSGLRADYGYTF. The CDR3 nucleotides read TGTGCCAGCAGTGGCCTCAGGGCCGACTATGGCTACACCTTC.

The CDR3 protein is CASSIKTGDMDIQYF. CDR3 sequence (DNA): TGTGCCAGTAGTATTAAGACAGGGGATATGGACATTCAGTACTTC. The J gene is TRBJ2-4, the V gene TRBV19; 8 nucleotides align to TRBD1. CDR3 size: 15 residues. In germline, CDR1 is LNHDA, CDR2 SQIVND (reference sequence). V shed 3 bases, J shed 8 bases, and the junction held 9 bases outside the gene matches.

The V call is TRBV12-3 or TRBV12-4, the J call TRBJ1-5; the D is unclear. The CDR3 extends over 13 amino acids. Trimming cost V 6 bases and J 5 bases, with 11 bases left between them. Here the CDR3 reads CASSRITDQPQHF. The CDR3 coding sequence is TGTGCCAGCAGCAGAATAACAGATCAGCCCCAGCATTTT.

This clone was counted once. The V and J genes are TRBV9 and TRBJ2-6, with a tentative D call TRBD2 (5 bases). The CDR3 covers 15 residues. Germline V gene lookup returns CDR1 SGDLS and CDR2 YYNGEE. V gave up 2 bases and J gave up 2 bases, with 8 bases separating them. CDR3 nucleotide sequence: TGTGCCAGCAGCGTGACCGGGGCTGGGGCCAACGTCCTGACTTTC. This sequence encodes CASSVTGAGANVLTF.

This rearrangement joins TRBV21-1 to TRBJ2-5; the D call of TRBD1 is as the table states it, not checked on the DNA. TRBV21-1 is termed a pseudogene. The CDR3 sequence is 15 residues long. Written as DNA, the CDR3 is TGTGCCAGCAGCAAATCGACCAGCCAGGGAGAGACCCAGTACTTC. Protein sequence: CASSKSTSQGETQYF.

In this sample, this clone turned up a few times. The chain employs TRBV6-5 and TRBJ2-7; the D gene is possibly TRBD1 (5 bases). V was shortened by 6 bases and J by 1 base, with 13 bases between the two germline ends. The CDR3 spans 14 residues. The V gene's germline CDR1 is MNHEY and CDR2 SVGAGI. As DNA, the CDR3 is TGTGCCAGCAGCCAAGACGACAGATCCTACGAGCAGTACTTC. Amino acid sequence: CASSQDDRSYEQYF.

The chain employs TRBV12-3 or TRBV12-4 and TRBJ1-2; D might be TRBD1 (5 bases). This CDR3 comprises 13 residues. Trimming took 6 bases from V and 3 from J, leaving 11 bases between them. CDR3 in DNA: TGTGCCAGCAGCAAACAGGATTACTATGGCTACACCTTC. Protein product: CASSKQDYYGYTF.

The rearrangement links TRBV7-3 to TRBJ1-1, with 11 bases identical to TRBD1. The CDR3 totals 14 residues. V lost 5 bases to trimming and J lost 5 bases; unmatched junction nucleotides: 4. From germline, CDR1 is SGHTA and CDR2 FQGTGA. CDR3 DNA: TGTGCCAGCAGCAAGGGACAGGGGGGTACTGAAGCTTTCTTT. Translating it yields CASSKGQGGTEAFF.

The J gene is TRBJ2-2, the V gene TRBV4-2; TRBD1 matches at 7 bases. This CDR3 has 17 amino acids. Germline CDR1 is LGHNA and CDR2 is YNFKEQ. After removal of 4 bases from V and 3 bases from J, the junction contained 11 bases not matched to a gene. CDR3 sequence: CASSLRRGLMDTGELFF. The CDR3 nucleotides read TGTGCCAGCAGCCTCCGTAGGGGGCTAATGGACACCGGGGAGCTGTTTTTT.

V gene TRBV7-6 combines with J gene TRBJ1-2, with D hard to call. Trimming cost V 7 bases and J 2 bases, with 20 bases left between them. The length of the CDR3 is 16 residues. Per the germline V gene, CDR1 is SGHVS and CDR2 is FNYEAQ. Here the CDR3 reads CASIRYDRTFNYGYTF. The CDR3 DNA follows: TGTGCCAGCATCAGGTATGATCGGACTTTCAACTATGGCTACACCTTC.

The V and J genes are TRBV28 and TRBJ2-3; the match to TRBD1 covers 8 bases. With V trimmed by 4 bases and J by 3 bases, 6 bases remained unmatched. There are 15 residues in the CDR3. The germline gives CDR1 MDHEN, CDR2 SYDVKM. In DNA, the CDR3 is TGTGCCAGCAGTTCGCCCGACAGGGGAACAGATACGCAGTATTTT. Its translation: CASSSPDRGTDTQYF.

This chain connects TRBV5-1 to TRBJ2-5, with TRBD1 as a possible D gene (5 bases). Per germline, CDR1 SGHRS and CDR2 YFSETQ. V dropped 0 bases and J dropped 0 bases, with 12 bases sitting between them. This CDR3 spans 16 amino acids. Written as DNA, the CDR3 is TGCGCCAGCAGCTTGGCCATGGGCAGGGACCAAGAGACCCAGTACTTC. Residues: CASSLAMGRDQETQYF. Full variable domain (missing parts from reference TRBV5-1 and TRBJ2-5): KAGVTQTPRYLIKTRGQQVTLSCSPISGHRSVSWYQQTPGQGLQFLFEYFSETQRNKGNFPGRFSGRQFSNSRSEMNVSTLELGDSALYLCASSLAMGRDQETQYFGPGTRLLVL.

The chain carries TRBV5-4 and TRBJ2-7; TRBD1 matches at 7 bases. This CDR3 is built from 14 residues. V shed 4 bases and J 2 bases; nucleotides not matched to a gene: 6. Germline loops: CDR1 SGHNT, CDR2 YYREEE (reference sequence). For the CDR3, the DNA is TGTGCCAGCAGCCGCGGACAGGCTACCTACGAGCAGTACTTC. This translates into CASSRGQATYEQYF.

V is TRBV3-1 (or the pseudogene TRBV3-2) and J is TRBJ2-7; D possibly corresponds to TRBD2 (6 bases). The germline CDR1 and CDR2 sequences are LGHDT and YNNKEL (reference sequence). Trimming removed 1 base from V and 2 bases from J, with 12 bases in between. The CDR3 has 15 residues. CDR3 sequence reads: CASSQASAKAYEQYF. The CDR3 nucleotides are TGTGCCAGCAGCCAAGCTAGCGCTAAAGCCTACGAGCAGTACTTC.

The rearrangement links TRBV6-5 to TRBJ1-1; D unresolved. V lost 0 bases to trimming and J lost 11 bases, with 7 bases between them. Germline CDR1 is MNHEY and CDR2 is SVGAGI. This CDR3 is 11 amino acids long. The CDR3 sequence: CASSYSTRAFF. DNA for the CDR3: TGTGCCAGCAGTTACTCGACAAGGGCTTTCTTT.

A note on this clone: Mismatch with germline at one junction end may stem from a read error. The rearrangement links TRBV19 to TRBJ1-1; D gene ambiguous. The germline V gene encodes CDR1 LNHDA and CDR2 SQIVND (reference sequence). The CDR3 covers 16 residues. The CDR3 reads CASTNTFTGGNAEAFF. In DNA, the CDR3 is TGTGCCAGTACCAACACCTTTACGGGCGGGAACGCTGAAGCTTTCTTT.

This clone occurred a few times. The chain links TRBV5-4 to TRBJ1-1, with TRBD1 as a possible D gene (5 bases). This CDR3 is 13 amino acids long. CDR1 SGHNT and CDR2 YYREEE come from the germline V gene (reference sequence). V was trimmed by 2 bases and J by 5 bases, leaving 10 bases between them. For the CDR3, the DNA is TGTGCCAGCAGCTTCAGGGTCGGGACTGAAGCTTTCTTT. Translation gives CASSFRVGTEAFF.

V gene TRBV2 combines with J gene TRBJ2-7, with D tentatively TRBD1 (6 bases). Trimming removed 7 bases at V and 7 bases at J, with 23 bases between. Per germline, CDR1 SNHLY and CDR2 FYNNEI. The CDR3 has 15 residues. The CDR3 protein is CASTLFRDTVGEQYF. In DNA form, the CDR3 reads TGTGCCAGCACACTCTTCCGGGACACGGTTGGTGAGCAGTACTTC.

The chain recombines TRBV29-1 with TRBJ1-4, with 9 bases identical to TRBD1. Germline V gene sequence: CDR1 SQVTM, CDR2 ANQGSEA. Germline trimming cut 4 bases from V and 7 bases from J; bases unmatched to any gene: 4. The CDR3 is 13 residues long. The CDR3 DNA reads TGCAGCGTTGGCGGGACAGGGTTTGAAAAACTGTTTTTT. Translating it yields CSVGGTGFEKLFF.

The chain has TRBV3-1 (or the pseudogene TRBV3-2) and TRBJ1-2, with no clear D. CDR3 length: 13 amino acids. CDR1 and CDR2 from the germline V gene are LGHDT and YNNKEL (reference sequence). V gave up 4 bases and J gave up 3 bases, with 9 bases separating them. CDR3 region: CASSPLADYGYTF. CDR3 DNA: TGTGCCAGCAGCCCCCTGGCGGACTATGGCTACACCTTC.